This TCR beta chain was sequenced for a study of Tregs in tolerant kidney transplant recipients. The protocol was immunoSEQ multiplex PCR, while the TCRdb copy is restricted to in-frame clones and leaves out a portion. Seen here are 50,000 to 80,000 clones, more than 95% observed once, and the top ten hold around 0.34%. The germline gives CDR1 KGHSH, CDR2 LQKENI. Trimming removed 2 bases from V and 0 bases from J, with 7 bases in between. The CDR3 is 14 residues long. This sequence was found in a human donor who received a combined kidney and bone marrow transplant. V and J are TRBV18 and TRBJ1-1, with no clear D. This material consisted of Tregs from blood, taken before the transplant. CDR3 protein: CASSPGRMNTEAFF. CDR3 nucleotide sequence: TGTGCCAGCTCACCAGGGCGAATGAACACTGAAGCTTTCTTT.